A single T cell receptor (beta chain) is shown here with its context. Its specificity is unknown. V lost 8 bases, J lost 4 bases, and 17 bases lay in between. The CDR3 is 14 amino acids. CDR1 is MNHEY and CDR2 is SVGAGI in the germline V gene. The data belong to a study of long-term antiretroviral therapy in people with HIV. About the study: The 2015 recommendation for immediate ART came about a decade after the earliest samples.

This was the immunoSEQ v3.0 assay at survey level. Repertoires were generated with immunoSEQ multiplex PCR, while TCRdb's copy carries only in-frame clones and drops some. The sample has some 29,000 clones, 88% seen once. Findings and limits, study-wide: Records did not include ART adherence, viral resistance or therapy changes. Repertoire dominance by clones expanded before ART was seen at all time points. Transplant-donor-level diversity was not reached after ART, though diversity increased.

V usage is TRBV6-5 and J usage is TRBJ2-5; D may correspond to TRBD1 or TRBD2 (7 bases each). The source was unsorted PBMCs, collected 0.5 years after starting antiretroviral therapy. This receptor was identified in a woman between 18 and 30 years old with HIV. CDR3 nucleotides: TGTGCCAGCGGCCCAGGGGGGGTTATAGAGACCCAGTACTTC. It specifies CASGPGGVIETQYF.